A selection of T cell receptor beta chains follows, all from one sample in a study of blood T cell repertoires in COVID-19. Here immunoSEQ multiplex PCR was the method, and the copy in TCRdb shows in-frame clones only, minus some. The data contain about 220,000 clones, 85% to 90% of them seen just once; the ten biggest clones take up about 15%. The specimen was PBMCs or T cells enriched from blood (not recorded which). The receptors derive from a man aged 30 to 45 who had been exposed to COVID-19. The CDR3 runs from the conserved cysteine through the conserved F or W. A D gene is named only where the DNA matches it firmly. Rows give clone size only sometimes, using once, few, many, or a class for an expanded clone.

J gene: TRBJ2-3
clone size: .
D gene: .
V gene: TRBV4-1
CDR3 protein: CASSHFPREDTQYF
CDR3 DNA: TGCGCCAGCAGCCATTTCCCACGGGAAGATACGCAGTATTTT

J gene: TRBJ1-1
clone size: .
D gene: TRBD1
V gene: TRBV2
CDR3 protein: CASREDRGVGTEAFF
CDR3 DNA: TGTGCCAGCAGGGAAGACAGGGGTGTAGGCACTGAAGCTTTCTTT

J gene: TRBJ2-7
clone size: .
D gene: TRBD1
V gene: TRBV7-2
CDR3 protein: CASSPSGQAYEQYF
CDR3 DNA: TGTGCCAGCAGCCCGTCAGGACAGGCCTACGAGCAGTACTTC

J gene: TRBJ1-1
clone size: .
D gene: .
V gene: TRBV9
CDR3 protein: CASSAQMWTEAFF
CDR3 DNA: TGTGCCAGCAGCGCCCAGATGTGGACTGAAGCTTTCTTT

J gene: TRBJ2-4
clone size: .
D gene: .
V gene: TRBV5-1
CDR3 protein: CASSPGLGDIQYF
CDR3 DNA: TGCGCCAGCAGCCCCGGGTTAGGTGACATTCAGTACTTC

J gene: TRBJ2-2
clone size: .
D gene: .
V gene: TRBV15
CDR3 protein: CATSREGRYTGELFF
CDR3 DNA: TGTGCCACCAGCAGAGAAGGGAGGTACACCGGGGAGCTGTTTTTT

J gene: TRBJ1-2
clone size: .
D gene: .
V gene: TRBV24-1
CDR3 protein: CATSDLGPHGYTF
CDR3 DNA: TGTGCCACCAGTGATTTGGGCCCTCATGGCTACACCTTC

J gene: TRBJ1-5
clone size: .
D gene: TRBD1
V gene: TRBV19
CDR3 protein: CASSPTRQGRNQPQHF
CDR3 DNA: TGTGCCAGTAGTCCTACGAGACAGGGACGGAATCAGCCCCAGCATTTT

J gene: TRBJ2-1
clone size: .
D gene: TRBD2
V gene: TRBV7-2
CDR3 protein: CASSEGTSGYNEQFF
CDR3 DNA: TGTGCCAGCAGCGAAGGGACTAGCGGGTACAATGAGCAGTTCTTC

J gene: TRBJ1-1
clone size: once
D gene: .
V gene: TRBV18
CDR3 protein: CASSPPKGRNTEAFF
CDR3 DNA: TGTGCCAGCTCACCACCGAAAGGGAGGAACACTGAAGCTTTCTTT

J gene: TRBJ1-2
clone size: few
D gene: .
V gene: TRBV5-3
CDR3 protein: CARSLRGFYGYTF
CDR3 DNA: TGTGCCAGAAGCTTGAGGGGTTTTTATGGCTACACCTTC

J gene: TRBJ2-2
clone size: .
D gene: TRBD2
V gene: TRBV6-5
CDR3 protein: CASSLAGGPIGELFF
CDR3 DNA: TGTGCCAGCAGCCTAGCGGGGGGGCCGATCGGGGAGCTGTTTTTT

J gene: TRBJ1-1
clone size: .
D gene: TRBD1
V gene: TRBV29-1
CDR3 protein: CSVNRGNTEAFF
CDR3 DNA: TGCAGCGTTAACAGGGGGAACACTGAAGCTTTCTTT

J gene: TRBJ2-1
clone size: .
D gene: TRBD2
V gene: TRBV23-1
CDR3 protein: CASGGGTGDHEQFF
CDR3 DNA: TGCGCCAGCGGGGGGGGGACTGGAGACCATGAGCAGTTCTTC

J gene: TRBJ1-2
clone size: .
D gene: .
V gene: TRBV19
CDR3 protein: CASSTSDSTYGYTF
CDR3 DNA: TGTGCCAGTAGTACTTCGGACAGCACCTATGGCTACACCTTC

J gene: TRBJ2-3
clone size: .
D gene: .
V gene: TRBV6-4
CDR3 protein: CASSDRQGGSDTQYF
CDR3 DNA: TGTGCCAGCAGTGACCGACAGGGAGGCTCAGATACGCAGTATTTT

J gene: TRBJ2-7
clone size: .
D gene: .
V gene: TRBV25-1
CDR3 protein: CASSGFGRYYEQYF
CDR3 DNA: TGTGCCAGCAGTGGCTTTGGGCGTTATTACGAGCAGTACTTC

J gene: TRBJ2-1
clone size: few
D gene: TRBD2
V gene: TRBV5-4
CDR3 protein: CASRGLAGGYEQFF
CDR3 DNA: TGTGCCAGCAGGGGACTAGCGGGGGGGTATGAGCAGTTCTTC

J gene: TRBJ1-5
clone size: .
D gene: .
V gene: TRBV10-2
CDR3 protein: CASSESLGGGQPQHF
CDR3 DNA: TGCGCCAGCAGTGAGTCGCTGGGGGGTGGGCAGCCCCAGCATTTT

J gene: TRBJ1-4
clone size: .
D gene: .
V gene: TRBV28
CDR3 protein: CASSRGGINEKLFF
CDR3 DNA: TGTGCCAGCAGTAGGGGGGGGATTAATGAAAAACTGTTTTTT

J gene: TRBJ2-7
clone size: .
D gene: .
V gene: TRBV15
CDR3 protein: CATSREAGRSYEQYF
CDR3 DNA: TGTGCCACCAGCAGAGAGGCAGGGCGCTCCTACGAGCAGTACTTC

J gene: TRBJ1-5
clone size: .
D gene: .
V gene: TRBV21-1
CDR3 protein: CASSPRAEDNQPQHF
CDR3 DNA: TGTGCCAGCAGCCCGAGGGCAGAGGACAATCAGCCCCAGCATTTT

J gene: TRBJ2-1
clone size: .
D gene: TRBD1
V gene: TRBV6-5
CDR3 protein: CASSSGQGAYNEQFF
CDR3 DNA: TGTGCCAGCAGTTCCGGACAGGGCGCTTACAATGAGCAGTTCTTC

J gene: TRBJ2-5
clone size: .
D gene: TRBD2
V gene: TRBV7-9
CDR3 protein: CASSSGLAGGQETQYF
CDR3 DNA: TGTGCCAGCAGCTCCGGACTAGCGGGGGGCCAAGAGACCCAGTACTTC

J gene: TRBJ2-3
clone size: .
D gene: .
V gene: TRBV3-1/TRBV3-2
CDR3 protein: CASSQETPGESTDTQYF
CDR3 DNA: TGTGCCAGCAGCCAAGAGACTCCGGGGGAGAGCACAGATACGCAGTATTTT

J gene: TRBJ1-2
clone size: .
D gene: .
V gene: TRBV4-2
CDR3 protein: CASSQDTQDNYGYTF
CDR3 DNA: TGTGCCAGCAGCCAAGACACCCAGGATAACTATGGCTACACCTTC

J gene: TRBJ1-1
clone size: .
D gene: .
V gene: TRBV11-2
CDR3 protein: CASSSPGNTEAFF
CDR3 DNA: TGTGCCAGCAGCTCCCCAGGGAACACTGAAGCTTTCTTT

J gene: TRBJ2-5
clone size: .
D gene: TRBD1
V gene: TRBV29-1
CDR3 protein: CSVDGTGQETQYF
CDR3 DNA: TGCAGCGTTGATGGGACAGGGCAAGAGACCCAGTACTTC

J gene: TRBJ2-1
clone size: once
D gene: .
V gene: TRBV5-1
CDR3 protein: CASSGSDSYNEQFF
CDR3 DNA: TGCGCCAGCAGCGGAAGCGACTCCTACAATGAGCAGTTCTTC

J gene: TRBJ2-3
clone size: .
D gene: .
V gene: TRBV10-3
CDR3 protein: CAISESLGSSGDTQYF
CDR3 DNA: TGTGCCATCAGTGAGTCGCTAGGGTCATCAGGGGATACGCAGTATTTT

J gene: TRBJ2-7
clone size: .
D gene: TRBD2
V gene: TRBV6-5
CDR3 protein: CASSYSARGYEQYF
CDR3 DNA: TGTGCCAGCAGTTACTCGGCGCGGGGGTACGAGCAGTACTTC

J gene: TRBJ1-1
clone size: .
D gene: .
V gene: TRBV29-1
CDR3 protein: CSVVTGWNTEAFF
CDR3 DNA: TGCAGCGTTGTCACAGGGTGGAACACTGAAGCTTTCTTT

J gene: TRBJ1-6
clone size: .
D gene: TRBD1
V gene: TRBV19
CDR3 protein: CASSMIRDRGDNSPLHF
CDR3 DNA: TGTGCCAGTAGTATGATCCGGGACAGGGGAGATAATTCACCCCTCCACTTT

J gene: TRBJ2-5
clone size: .
D gene: TRBD2
V gene: TRBV10-3
CDR3 protein: CATQAGVLRETQYF
CDR3 DNA: TGTGCCACCCAAGCGGGGGTTTTAAGAGAGACCCAGTACTTC

J gene: TRBJ1-1
clone size: once
D gene: TRBD1
V gene: TRBV6-1
CDR3 protein: CASSEEGQGVGTEAFF
CDR3 DNA: TGTGCCAGCAGTGAAGAGGGGCAGGGGGTAGGCACTGAAGCTTTCTTT

J gene: TRBJ1-2
clone size: .
D gene: TRBD1
V gene: TRBV18
CDR3 protein: CASSETGTGNRYGYTF
CDR3 DNA: TGTGCCAGCTCAGAAACCGGGACAGGAAATCGCTATGGCTACACCTTC

J gene: TRBJ2-5
clone size: .
D gene: .
V gene: TRBV18
CDR3 protein: CASSRGAKQETQYF
CDR3 DNA: TGTGCCAGCTCACGGGGAGCTAAGCAAGAGACCCAGTACTTC

J gene: TRBJ2-7
clone size: .
D gene: TRBD1
V gene: TRBV4-3
CDR3 protein: CASSLRTGGSYEQYF
CDR3 DNA: TGCGCCAGCAGCCTCCGGACAGGGGGCTCCTACGAGCAGTACTTC

J gene: TRBJ2-7
clone size: .
D gene: TRBD2
V gene: TRBV29-1
CDR3 protein: CTTTRGDEQYF
CDR3 DNA: TGCACCACGACACGGGGGGACGAGCAGTACTTC

J gene: TRBJ2-3
clone size: .
D gene: .
V gene: TRBV9
CDR3 protein: CASSPYVSKRDTQYF
CDR3 DNA: TGTGCCAGCTCCCCCTATGTTTCAAAACGAGATACGCAGTATTTT

J gene: TRBJ2-3
clone size: .
D gene: .
V gene: TRBV27
CDR3 protein: CASSGGTADTQYF
CDR3 DNA: TGTGCCAGCAGTGGGGGGACAGCAGATACGCAGTATTTT

J gene: TRBJ2-7
clone size: .
D gene: .
V gene: TRBV5-6
CDR3 protein: CASSLVASPYEQYF
CDR3 DNA: TGTGCCAGCAGCTTGGTTGCGTCCCCCTACGAGCAGTACTTC

J gene: TRBJ2-3
clone size: few
D gene: TRBD2
V gene: TRBV3-1/TRBV3-2
CDR3 protein: CASSPGLAGSGDTQYF
CDR3 DNA: TGTGCCAGCAGCCCAGGACTAGCGGGGAGTGGAGATACGCAGTATTTT

J gene: TRBJ2-3
clone size: .
D gene: TRBD1
V gene: TRBV6-2/TRBV6-3
CDR3 protein: CASSRTGVGTDTQYF
CDR3 DNA: TGTGCCAGCAGCCGGACAGGCGTTGGCACAGATACGCAGTATTTT

J gene: TRBJ1-1
clone size: .
D gene: .
V gene: TRBV5-5
CDR3 protein: CASSLKTGTPPLSAFF
CDR3 DNA: TGTGCCAGCAGCCTTAAGACAGGAACACCACCTTTGTCGGCTTTCTTT

J gene: TRBJ1-1
clone size: .
D gene: .
V gene: TRBV18
CDR3 protein: CASSPVTENTEAFF
CDR3 DNA: TGTGCCAGCTCACCCGTGACAGAGAACACTGAAGCTTTCTTT

J gene: TRBJ1-5
clone size: .
D gene: TRBD1
V gene: TRBV7-9
CDR3 protein: CASSLTGDRLEPQHF
CDR3 DNA: TGTGCCAGCAGTCTTACAGGGGATCGCTTGGAGCCCCAGCATTTT

J gene: TRBJ2-1
clone size: once
D gene: TRBD1
V gene: TRBV13
CDR3 protein: CASSFLGGPNEQFF
CDR3 DNA: TGTGCCAGCAGCTTTTTAGGGGGCCCAAATGAGCAGTTCTTC

J gene: TRBJ1-6
clone size: once
D gene: .
V gene: TRBV27
CDR3 protein: CASSTPDSSPLHF
CDR3 DNA: TGTGCCAGCAGTACCCCCGATAGTTCACCCCTCCACTTT

J gene: TRBJ1-6
clone size: .
D gene: TRBD1
V gene: TRBV5-4
CDR3 protein: CASSQDREYSPLHF
CDR3 DNA: TGTGCCAGCAGCCAGGACAGGGAGTATTCACCCCTCCACTTT

J gene: TRBJ2-4
clone size: .
D gene: .
V gene: TRBV11-2
CDR3 protein: CASSLIRGTKNIQYF
CDR3 DNA: TGTGCCAGCAGCTTGATAAGGGGGACCAAAAACATTCAGTACTTC

J gene: TRBJ1-2
clone size: .
D gene: TRBD1
V gene: TRBV28
CDR3 protein: CASSSQGAGRFGYTF
CDR3 DNA: TGTGCCAGCAGTTCACAGGGGGCGGGCCGTTTTGGCTACACCTTC

J gene: TRBJ2-1
clone size: few
D gene: .
V gene: TRBV5-1
CDR3 protein: CASFVRTASNEQFF
CDR3 DNA: TGCGCCAGCTTTGTGCGAACAGCCTCTAATGAGCAGTTCTTC

J gene: TRBJ1-5
clone size: .
D gene: .
V gene: TRBV6-1
CDR3 protein: CASSEIGIPSNQPQHF
CDR3 DNA: TGTGCCAGCAGTGAAATTGGCATTCCTAGCAATCAGCCCCAGCATTTT

J gene: TRBJ2-1
clone size: .
D gene: TRBD1
V gene: TRBV7-2
CDR3 protein: CASSQGTGETYNEQFF
CDR3 DNA: TGTGCCAGCAGCCAAGGTACAGGGGAGACCTACAATGAGCAGTTCTTC